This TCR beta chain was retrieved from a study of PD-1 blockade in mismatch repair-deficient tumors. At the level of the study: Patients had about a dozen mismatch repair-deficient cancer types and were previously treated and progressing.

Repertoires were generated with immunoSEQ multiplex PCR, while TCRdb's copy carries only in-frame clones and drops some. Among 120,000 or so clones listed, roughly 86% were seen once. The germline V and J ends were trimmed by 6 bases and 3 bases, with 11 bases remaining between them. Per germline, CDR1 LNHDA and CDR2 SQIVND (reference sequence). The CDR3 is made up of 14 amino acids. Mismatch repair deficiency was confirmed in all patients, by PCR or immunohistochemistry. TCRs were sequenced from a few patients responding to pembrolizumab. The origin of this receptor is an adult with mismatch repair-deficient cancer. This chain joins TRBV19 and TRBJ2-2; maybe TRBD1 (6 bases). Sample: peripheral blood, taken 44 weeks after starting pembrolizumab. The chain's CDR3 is CASRTTGYTGELFF. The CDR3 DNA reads TGTGCCAGTAGGACTACAGGGTACACCGGGGAGCTGTTTTTT.